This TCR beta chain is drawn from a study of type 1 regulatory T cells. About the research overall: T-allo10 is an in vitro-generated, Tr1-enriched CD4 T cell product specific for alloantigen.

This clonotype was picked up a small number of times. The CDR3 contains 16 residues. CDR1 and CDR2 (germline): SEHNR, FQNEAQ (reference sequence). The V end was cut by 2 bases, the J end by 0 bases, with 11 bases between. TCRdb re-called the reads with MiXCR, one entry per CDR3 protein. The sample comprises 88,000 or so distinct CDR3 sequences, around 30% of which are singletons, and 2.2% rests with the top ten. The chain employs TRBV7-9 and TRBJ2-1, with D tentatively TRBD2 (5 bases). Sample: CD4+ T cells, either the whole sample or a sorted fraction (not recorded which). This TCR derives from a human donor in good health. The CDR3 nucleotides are TGTGCCAGCAGCTTAAGGGCGGGTGACTCCTACAATGAGCAGTTCTTC. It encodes CASSLRAGDSYNEQFF.